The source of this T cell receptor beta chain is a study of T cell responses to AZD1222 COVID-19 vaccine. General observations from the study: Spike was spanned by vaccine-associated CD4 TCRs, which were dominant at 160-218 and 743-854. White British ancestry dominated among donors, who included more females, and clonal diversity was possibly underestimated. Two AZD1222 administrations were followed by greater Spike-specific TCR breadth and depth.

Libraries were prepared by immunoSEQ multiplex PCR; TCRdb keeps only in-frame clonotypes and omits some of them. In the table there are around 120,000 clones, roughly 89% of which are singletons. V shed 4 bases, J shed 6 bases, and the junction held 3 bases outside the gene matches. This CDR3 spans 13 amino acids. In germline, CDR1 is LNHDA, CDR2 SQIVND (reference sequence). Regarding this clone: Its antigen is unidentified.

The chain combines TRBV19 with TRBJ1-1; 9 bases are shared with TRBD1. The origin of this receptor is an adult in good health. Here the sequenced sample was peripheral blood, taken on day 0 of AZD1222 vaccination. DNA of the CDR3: TGTGCCAGTAGTAGGGACAGGGTAGCTGAAGCTTTCTTT. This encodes CASSRDRVAEAFF.